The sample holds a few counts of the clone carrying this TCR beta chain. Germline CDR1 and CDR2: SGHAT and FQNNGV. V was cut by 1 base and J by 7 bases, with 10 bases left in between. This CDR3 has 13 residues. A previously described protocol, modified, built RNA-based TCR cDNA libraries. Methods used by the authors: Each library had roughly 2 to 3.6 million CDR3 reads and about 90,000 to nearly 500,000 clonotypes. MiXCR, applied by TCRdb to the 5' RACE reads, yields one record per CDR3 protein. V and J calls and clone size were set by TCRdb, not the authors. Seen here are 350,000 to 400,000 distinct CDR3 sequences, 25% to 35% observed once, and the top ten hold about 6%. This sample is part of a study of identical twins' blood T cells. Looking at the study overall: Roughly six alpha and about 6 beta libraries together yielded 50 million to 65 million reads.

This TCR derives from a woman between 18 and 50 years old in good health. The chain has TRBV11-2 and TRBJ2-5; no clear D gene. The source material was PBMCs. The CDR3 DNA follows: TGTGCCAGCAGCTTAGGGGATGTAGTGACCCAGTACTTC. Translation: CASSLGDVVTQYF.